The sequence of this T cell receptor (beta chain) was determined in a study of T cell repertoires in cytomegalovirus infection. The study, taken as a whole, reports: HLA-C-restricted TCR beta clonotypes specific for CMV led the ex vivo response.

Germline CDR1 is LNHDA and CDR2 is SQIVND (reference sequence). V shed 5 bases and J 3 bases; nucleotides not matched to a gene: 3. The CDR3 extends over 13 amino acids. About this clonotype itself: What it binds is unknown.

TCRdb reprocessed the reads with MiXCR, giving one entry per CDR3 protein. The table records fewer than 150,000 distinct CDR3 sequences, 30% of them present only once. Sequencing used CD8+ T cells from cultured PBMCs, obtained from culture after CMV antigen stimulation. The sequence was obtained from a human donor in good health (CMV status not recorded). Some clones in this sample may be carry-over from other donors' samples. The J gene is TRBJ1-1, the V gene TRBV19; the match to TRBD1 covers 7 bases. The CDR3 loop reads CASSLQGYTEAFF. The CDR3, as DNA: TGTGCCAGTAGTTTACAGGGGTACACTGAAGCTTTCTTT.